The 8 T cell receptor beta chains below all came from one sample that was sequenced in a study of early T cells in non-severe SARS-CoV-2 infection. From the 5' RACE reads, TCRdb called clonotypes with MiXCR, one entry per CDR3 protein. The sample yields 85,000 to 95,000 distinct CDR3 sequences, roughly 15% seen once. The specimen sequenced was whole blood. These receptors were collected from an adult who was a healthcare worker with PCR-confirmed SARS-CoV-2 infection or an uninfected control (not recorded which).

This clonotype came up once. The rearrangement joins TRBV2 to TRBJ1-2; tentatively, D is TRBD1 (5 bases). V was shortened by 11 bases and J by 2 bases, with 9 bases between the two germline ends. In germline, CDR1 is SNHLY, CDR2 FYNNEI. This CDR3 spans 11 amino acids. In nucleotides, the CDR3 is TGTGCCGATTGGGGGAACTATGGCTACACCTTC. The encoded protein is CADWGNYGYTF.

This clonotype was found many times. The J gene is TRBJ1-2, the V gene TRBV9, with 9 bases identical to TRBD1. The CDR3 runs to 15 residues. Germline V lookup: CDR1 SGDLS, CDR2 YYNGEE. With V trimmed by 3 bases and J by 3 bases, 6 bases remained unmatched. The CDR3 protein is CASSAWTGADYGYTF. The CDR3 DNA is TGTGCCAGCAGCGCCTGGACAGGGGCTGACTATGGCTACACCTTC.

This clonotype was seen more than once but under ten times. The chain carries TRBV7-9 and TRBJ1-1, with TRBD1 identical over 7 bases. The J segment lost 2 bases and the V segment lost 5 bases, leaving 8 bases of the junction unmatched. This CDR3 region has 15 residues. CDR1 is SEHNR and CDR2 is FQNEAQ in the germline V gene (reference sequence). The CDR3 reads CASSTNRGINTEAFF. CDR3 coding DNA: TGTGCCAGCAGCACTAACAGGGGTATAAACACTGAAGCTTTCTTT. Full variable domain (rest looked up from reference TRBV7-9 and TRBJ1-1): DTGVSQNPRHKITKRGQNVTFRCDPISEHNRLYWYRQTLGQGPEFLTYFQNEAQLEKSRLLSDRFSAERPKGSFSTLEIQRTEQGDSAMYLCASSTNRGINTEAFFGQGTRLTVV.

Comments on this clonotype: One end of the junction fails to match germline, which may point to a read error. V gene TRBV5-1 combines with J gene TRBJ1-1; D possibly corresponds to TRBD1 (6 bases). The CDR3 loop spans 14 amino acids. From germline, CDR1 is SGHRS and CDR2 YFSETQ. The CDR3 here is CVSSLEDRNTEAFF. CDR3 DNA sequence: TGCGTCAGCAGCTTGGAGGACAGAAACACTGAAGCTTTCTTT.

A few counts support this clonotype. The V and J genes are TRBV12-3 or TRBV12-4 and TRBJ1-1, with 9 bases matching TRBD1. J lost 1 base, V lost 1 base, and 13 bases had no gene match. CDR3 size: 19 residues. The CDR3 reads CASSLELLSGDRENTEAFF. As DNA, the CDR3 is TGTGCCAGCAGTTTAGAACTTTTGAGCGGGGACAGGGAGAACACTGAAGCTTTCTTT.

This clonotype was recorded many times. The CDR3 sequence is CATSDPQGTGANVLTF. In DNA form, the CDR3 reads TGTGCCACCAGTGATCCACAGGGGACTGGGGCCAACGTCCTGACTTTC. The chain is built from TRBV24-1 and TRBJ2-6, with 7 bases identical to TRBD1. Germline CDR1 is KGHDR and CDR2 is SFDVKD. The CDR3 consists of 16 residues. Trimming removed 3 bases from V and 2 bases from J; junction bases left unmatched: 3.

The gene calls are TRBV6-2 or TRBV6-3 and TRBJ1-1, with 7 bases identical to TRBD1. CDR1 and CDR2 (germline): MNHEY, SVGEGT. The V gene end was trimmed by 5 bases and the J gene end by 6 bases; junction bases not matched to a gene: 0. CDR3 length: 11 amino acids. CDR3: CASSQGAEAFF. Written as DNA, the CDR3 is TGTGCCAGCAGTCAGGGGGCTGAAGCTTTCTTT.

This clonotype has ten or more counts. The chain employs TRBV12-3 or TRBV12-4 and TRBJ2-7; tentatively, D is TRBD1 (8 bases). V was shortened by 7 bases and J by 3 bases, with 16 bases between the two germline ends. The CDR3 extends over 14 amino acids. The CDR3 sequence is CASNGQGGSYEQYV. CDR3 nucleotide sequence: TGTGCCAGCAATGGACAGGGAGGGAGCTACGAGCAGTACGTC.